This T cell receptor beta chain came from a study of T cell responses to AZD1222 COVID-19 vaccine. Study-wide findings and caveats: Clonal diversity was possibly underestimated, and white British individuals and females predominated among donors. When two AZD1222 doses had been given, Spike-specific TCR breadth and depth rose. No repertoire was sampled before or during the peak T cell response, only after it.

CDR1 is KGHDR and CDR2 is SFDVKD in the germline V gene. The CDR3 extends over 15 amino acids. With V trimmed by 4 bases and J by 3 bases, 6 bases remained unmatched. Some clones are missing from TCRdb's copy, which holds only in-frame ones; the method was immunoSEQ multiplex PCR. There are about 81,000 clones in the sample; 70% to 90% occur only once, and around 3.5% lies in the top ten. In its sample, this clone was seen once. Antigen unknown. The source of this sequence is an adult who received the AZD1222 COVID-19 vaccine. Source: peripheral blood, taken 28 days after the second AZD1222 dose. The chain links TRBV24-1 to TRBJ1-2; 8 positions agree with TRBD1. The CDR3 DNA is TGTGCCACCAGTGACCCGACAGGGGACCACTATGGCTACACCTTC. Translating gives CATSDPTGDHYGYTF.